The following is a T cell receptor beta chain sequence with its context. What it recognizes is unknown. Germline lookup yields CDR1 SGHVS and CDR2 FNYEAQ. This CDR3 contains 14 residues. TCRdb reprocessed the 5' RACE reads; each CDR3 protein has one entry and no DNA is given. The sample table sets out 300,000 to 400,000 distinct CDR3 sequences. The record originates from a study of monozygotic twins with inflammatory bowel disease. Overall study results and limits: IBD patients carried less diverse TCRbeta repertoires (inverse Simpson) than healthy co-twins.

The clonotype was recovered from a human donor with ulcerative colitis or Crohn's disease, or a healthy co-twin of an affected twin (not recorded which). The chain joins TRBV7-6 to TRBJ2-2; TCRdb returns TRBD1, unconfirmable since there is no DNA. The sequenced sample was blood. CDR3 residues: CASSLGQGVGELFF.